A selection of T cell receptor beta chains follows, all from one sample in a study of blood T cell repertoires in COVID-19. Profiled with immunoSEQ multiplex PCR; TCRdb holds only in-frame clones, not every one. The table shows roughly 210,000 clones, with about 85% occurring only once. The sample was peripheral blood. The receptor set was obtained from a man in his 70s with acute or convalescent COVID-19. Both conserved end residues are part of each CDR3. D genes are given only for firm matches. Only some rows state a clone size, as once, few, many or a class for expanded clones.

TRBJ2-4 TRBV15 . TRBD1 TGTGCCACCAGCAGACAGGGACAGGGGACCCACCCAGCCAAAAACATTCAGTACTTC CATSRQGQGTHPAKNIQYF
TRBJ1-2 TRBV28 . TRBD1 TGTGCCAGCAGTTCCTCGTCACCGGGACAGGGGGCTAGCTACACCTTC CASSSSSPGQGASYTF
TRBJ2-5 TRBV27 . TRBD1 TGTGCCAGCAGTTTATCGACAGGGGGAGAGACCCAGTACTTC CASSLSTGGETQYF
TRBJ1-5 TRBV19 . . TGTGCCAGTAGTATACTCTTTTCGGGGGGCAATCAGCCCCAGCATTTT CASSILFSGGNQPQHF
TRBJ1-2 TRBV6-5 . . TGTGCCAGCAGTTCAACTCCCAACCTGCACTATGGCTACACCTTC CASSSTPNLHYGYTF
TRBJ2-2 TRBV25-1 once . TGTGCCAGCAGTGGTTTTGGGACTCCCAACACCGGGGAGCTGTTTTTT CASSGFGTPNTGELFF
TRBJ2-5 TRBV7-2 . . TGTGCCAGCAGCTCCCTGGGCGGGGAAGAGACCCAGTACTTC CASSSLGGEETQYF
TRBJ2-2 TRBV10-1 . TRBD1 TGCGCCAGCAGTGAGGGTGGGACAGGCGATTCCAACACCGGGGAGCTGTTTTTT CASSEGGTGDSNTGELFF
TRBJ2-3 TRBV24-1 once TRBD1 TGTGCCACCAGTGATCAAACAGGGGCGGGAGATACGCAGTATTTT CATSDQTGAGDTQYF
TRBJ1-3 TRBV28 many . TGTGCCAGCAGTTCACAGGGAGCTGGAAACACCATATATTTT CASSSQGAGNTIYF
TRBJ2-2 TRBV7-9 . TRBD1 TGTGCCAGCAGCTTACAGGGGGCAATGAACACCGGGGAGCTGTTTTTT CASSLQGAMNTGELFF
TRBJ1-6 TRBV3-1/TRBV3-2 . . TGTGCCAGTATGGGGGGGATAGGGTCACCCCTCCACTTT CASMGGIGSPLHF
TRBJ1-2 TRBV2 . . TGTGCCAGCAGTGTGGGGCAGTTTTATGGCTACACCTTC CASSVGQFYGYTF
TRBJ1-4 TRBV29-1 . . TGCAGCGTTTTGGGTCTAGGCCAGAATTATGAAAAACTGTTTTTT CSVLGLGQNYEKLFF
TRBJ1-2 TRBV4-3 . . TGCGCCAGCAGCCGAGAGACAGGCCGCGAGAGTGGCTACACCTTC CASSRETGRESGYTF
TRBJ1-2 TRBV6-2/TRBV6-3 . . TGTGCCAGCAGTTACGCCCCGGGGGTCTATGGCTACACCTTC CASSYAPGVYGYTF
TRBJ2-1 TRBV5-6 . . TGTGCCAGCAGCTTGGTGTTAACAGGGAAGGGGAATGAGCAGTTCTTC CASSLVLTGKGNEQFF
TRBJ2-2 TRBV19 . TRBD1 TGTGCCAGTAGGGGGGACAGGGACACCGGGGAGCTGTTTTTT CASRGDRDTGELFF
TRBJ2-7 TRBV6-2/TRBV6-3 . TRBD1 TGTGCCAGCAGCCCACAGGGGAACGAGCAGTACTTC CASSPQGNEQYF
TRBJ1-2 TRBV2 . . TGTGCCAGCAGTGTATGGGCTTGGGATGGCTACACCTTC CASSVWAWDGYTF
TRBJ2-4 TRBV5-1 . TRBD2 TGCGCCAGCAGCTTGACGGAGCGGGAGGGGGCCAAAAACATTCAGTACTTC CASSLTEREGAKNIQYF
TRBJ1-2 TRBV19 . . TGTGCCAGTAGTCGGGATAACTATGGCTACACCTTC CASSRDNYGYTF
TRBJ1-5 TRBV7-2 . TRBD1 TGTGCCAGCAGCTTAGCCGGGACAGGGATAACTCAGCCCCAGCATTTT CASSLAGTGITQPQHF
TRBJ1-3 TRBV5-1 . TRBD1 TGCGCCAGCAGTTATGGACAGGGGGCCTCTGGAAACACCATATATTTT CASSYGQGASGNTIYF